This TCR beta chain stems from a study of cytomegalovirus exposure and HLA in healthy donors. Overall study: The Caucasian-associated ancestry cluster contained approximately 81% of the roughly 370 genotyped donors. Study-wide results and limits: Sequences of the TCR beta chain were said to predict the HLA-A and HLA-B alleles of most subjects accurately. Most TCR sequences showed up rarely, but some public TCRs showed up in many donors.

This clone has just a few counts. Antigen: not known. Between the trimmed V and J ends, which lost 3 bases and 3 bases, there was a span of 18 bases. Germline-derived CDR1 and CDR2 are SGDLS and YYNGEE. The CDR3 is 16 residues long. PCR used 60 Vbeta primers and 13 Jbeta primers. Profiled with immunoSEQ multiplex PCR; TCRdb holds only in-frame clones, not every one. Here the sample spans 100,000 to 150,000 clones, 75% to 85% being singletons. Despite likely unrecorded immune exposures, the donors were nominally healthy at the time of sampling. The sequenced material came from PBMCs. The TCR sequence derives from a man aged 25-40 years in good health and CMV-seropositive. The chain employs TRBV9 and TRBJ1-2, with D perhaps matching TRBD1 (6 bases). CDR3 amino acids: CASSGGAEQGYYGYTF. Written as DNA, the CDR3 is TGTGCCAGCAGCGGCGGCGCGGAACAGGGTTACTATGGCTACACCTTC.